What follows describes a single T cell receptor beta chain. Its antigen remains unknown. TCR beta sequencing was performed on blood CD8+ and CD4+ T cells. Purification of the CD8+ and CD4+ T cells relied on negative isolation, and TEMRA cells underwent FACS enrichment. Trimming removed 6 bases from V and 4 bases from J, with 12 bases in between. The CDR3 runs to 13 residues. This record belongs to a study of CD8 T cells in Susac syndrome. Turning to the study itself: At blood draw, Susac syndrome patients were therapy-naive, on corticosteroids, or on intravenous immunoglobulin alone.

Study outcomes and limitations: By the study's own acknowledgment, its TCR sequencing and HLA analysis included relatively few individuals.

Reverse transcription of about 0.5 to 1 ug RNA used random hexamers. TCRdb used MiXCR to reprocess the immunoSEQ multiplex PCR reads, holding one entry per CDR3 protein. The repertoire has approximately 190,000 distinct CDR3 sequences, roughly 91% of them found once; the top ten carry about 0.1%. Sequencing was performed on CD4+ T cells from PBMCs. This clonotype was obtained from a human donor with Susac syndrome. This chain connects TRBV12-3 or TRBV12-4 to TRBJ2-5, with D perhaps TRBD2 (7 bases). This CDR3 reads CASSGGPGETQYF. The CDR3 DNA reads TGTGCCAGCAGCGGGGGGCCGGGAGAGACCCAGTACTTC.